This T cell receptor (beta chain) was sequenced in a study of shared clonotypes between healthy human individuals. CDR1 WNHNN and CDR2 SYGVQD come from the germline V gene (reference sequence). Trimming took 4 bases from V and 8 from J, leaving 5 bases between them. The CDR3 spans 11 residues. Using immunoSEQ multiplex PCR, the repertoire was profiled, and TCRdb retains in-frame clones only, with some absent. The sample carries about 2.4 million clones, roughly nine tenths recorded once. The sequence was collected from a man in his late teens or twenties in good health. The gene calls are TRBV10-1 and TRBJ1-4; D unclear. The sequenced sample was naive CD4+ T cells sorted from blood. This sample's subset: CD45RA+ positively selected. CDR3 sequence: CASSAGEKLFF. The DNA of the CDR3 is TGCGCCAGCAGTGCGGGAGAAAAACTGTTTTTT.